The following is a T cell receptor beta chain sequence with its context. Its target is unknown. These data come from a study of OX40 agonist ivuxolimab in advanced cancers. Study as a whole: All patients had ivuxolimab intravenously every 2 weeks at 0.01 to 10 mg/kg. Partial responses occurred in Three dose-escalation patients, one with hepatocellular carcinoma and two with cutaneous melanoma. At around 83% male, the cohort had a mean age of 60 years, ranging from about 20 to 79. Study results and caveats: Some patients who did not respond also had low normalized T-cell clonal expansion.

Clones were read by immunoSEQ multiplex PCR, and TCRdb kept only the in-frame ones, dropping some. Of roughly 72,000 clones listed, 89% are singletons. CDR3 length equals 16 residues. CDR1 and CDR2 from the germline V gene are SGHNT and YENEEA. Trimming cost V 5 bases and J 7 bases; bases outside gene matches: 6. The source of this sequence is an adult with an advanced solid tumor such as melanoma, head and neck, liver or kidney cancer. The V call is TRBV11-3, the J call TRBJ2-1, with 15 bases matching TRBD2. The specimen was CD4+ or CD8+ T cells sorted from blood, collected in a trial of the OX40 agonist ivuxolimab. Here the CDR3 reads CASSPRGLAGGNEQFF. Here the CDR3 DNA reads TGTGCCAGCAGCCCACGGGGACTAGCGGGAGGAAATGAGCAGTTCTTC.